This note documents a single T cell receptor beta chain sequence. Its antigen specificity is not known. No quality values exist for individual bases; no much larger clone is one base distant. This sample is drawn from a study of T cell responses to AZD1222 COVID-19 vaccine (dated by TCRdb to the early 2020s). About the investigation overall: AZD1222 recipients with second doses at about 4 weeks or about 12 weeks were pooled, because spike-specific TCR depth and breadth did not differ between schedules. A total of 233 trial participants underwent TCR sequencing, of whom nearly 210 had received two doses of AZD1222 and roughly 26 had received two doses of the MenACWY control vaccine. Enrollment into the trials was organized by age into subgroups of 18-55, 56-69 and 70-plus years, and those subgroups contained 148, 28 and 57 TCR-sequenced participants, respectively. The investigation overall reported the following: The 56-69-year group was small, and its depth increase did not reach significance, likely because of low power. Because no day 14 peak-response samples were available, repertoires were characterized only after the peak T cell response. Participants were mostly white British and included more females than males, and it was suggested by the authors that clonal diversity may have been underestimated. Nearly half of unique spike-specific TCRs reportedly recognized epitopes outside regions mutated in the B.1.351 and B.1.1.7 variants. A significant rise in spike-specific TCR breadth and depth was observed after two AZD1222 doses relative to day 0 and relative to MenACWY recipients. The whole spike protein was spanned by vaccine-associated CD4 TCRs, and dominant responses were seen in regions 160-218 and 743-854. Conclusions about previously exposed vaccinees were limited because only six AZD1222 recipients were SARS-CoV-2 seropositive at baseline.

The CDR3 regions of human TCRbeta chains were analyzed by immunosequencing. The original methods were these. Repertoire TCRs were checked for matches against a reference library of SARS-CoV-2-specific TCRs that had been generated using the MIRA antigen-specificity platform. Breadth was defined as the fraction of unique TCRs that were SARS-CoV-2-associated, and depth was defined as the fraction of total T cells that were SARS-CoV-2-associated. Each spike-specific TCR was assigned to its reactive spike region and to a CD4 or CD8 class using the MIRA data. Log10-transformed breadth and depth values were compared by one-way ANOVA with Sidak's multiple comparisons tests. TCRdb retrieved this table from immuneACCESS and kept in-frame rearrangements only. Not all clones are present; in checked studies, unresolved V genes account for under half, and no reason is known for the remainder. V, J and clone size reflect that table, while D and trimming were determined from the DNA. The sample table lists approximately 120,000 clones, roughly 92% of them with a count of one. 4.5% of the sample belongs to the ten largest clones.

V is pared back by 3 bases and J by 0 bases, with 9 bases lying between the germline termini. The germline V gene (reference sequence) yields LGHDT for CDR1 and YNNKEL for CDR2. From cysteine to phenylalanine, the CDR3 is 15 amino acids long. CDR3 DNA only is kept here, 45 bases in frame from base 1. This specimen's time point label, interpreted: baseline before first vaccination. Samples from vaccinated people were obtained from the UK trials COV001 and COV002, which included a single-blind randomized controlled phase 2/3 trial of AZD1222 (ChAdOx1 nCoV-19) in healthy adults. For TCRbeta chain sequencing, PBMC samples were collected from trial participants at day 0 and at day 28 after the second dose.

This TCR was sampled from an adult in good health. Sequencing was performed on peripheral blood, taken on day 0 of AZD1222 vaccination. The chain is encoded by TRBV3-1 (or the pseudogene TRBV3-2) joined to TRBJ1-5, with the D gene uncertain. The CDR3 is CASSQGWDSNQPQHF. The nucleotides are TGTGCCAGCAGCCAGGGTTGGGATAGCAATCAGCCCCAGCATTTT.